These 10 T cell receptor beta chains originate from one sample sequenced in a study of identical twins. TCRdb called the 5' RACE reads again in MiXCR, with one record for every CDR3 protein. The sample contains around 470,000 distinct CDR3 sequences, 14% of which appear only once. The same sample was also used in a study of yellow fever vaccine responses in identical twins.

The sequenced material came from CD4+ T cells sorted from blood. Receptors were obtained from a woman aged 18-29 years in good health.

The chain employs TRBV6-1 and TRBJ2-1, with 8 bases matching TRBD2. CDR3 length: 14 residues. V trimming: 5 bases; J trimming: 3 bases; junction bases outside the gene matches: 3. Germline V gene sequence: CDR1 MNHNS, CDR2 SASEGT. In nucleotides, the CDR3 is TGTGCCAGCAGTCGACTAGCGTACTACAATGAGCAGTTCTTC. It yields the protein CASSRLAYYNEQFF.

The chain has TRBV20-1 and TRBJ2-7; D uncertain. V was shortened by 2 bases and J by 1 base, with 3 bases between the two germline ends. The CDR3 consists of 11 residues. Germline V lookup: CDR1 DFQATT, CDR2 SNEGSKA (reference sequence). The CDR3 loop reads CSARQSYEQYF. CDR3 nucleotide sequence: TGCAGTGCTAGACAGTCCTACGAGCAGTACTTC.

The chain uses TRBV30 and TRBJ1-3, with a possible D match to TRBD1 (5 bases). Trimming stripped 1 base from V and 5 bases from J, with 12 bases between. Germline-derived CDR1 and CDR2 are GTSNPN and SVGIG (reference sequence). This CDR3 has 14 amino acids. The CDR3 bases are TGTGCCTGGAGTGACTTGGACACGCGAAACACCATATATTTT. The encoded protein is CAWSDLDTRNTIYF.

The V call is TRBV5-5, the J call TRBJ2-7, with D perhaps TRBD1 (6 bases). This CDR3 spans 17 amino acids. The germline V gene encodes CDR1 SGHKS and CDR2 YYEKEE (reference sequence). V shed 4 bases and J shed 1 base, with 21 bases lying between them. The CDR3 DNA follows: TGTGCCAGCAGCCCCTCGGGTTCTCCAGACAGGTCCTACGAGCAGTACTTC. Protein product: CASSPSGSPDRSYEQYF.

This sequence joins TRBV20-1 and TRBJ2-2, with a possible D match to TRBD1 (6 bases). V lost 8 bases and J lost 0, with 7 bases in between. Germline values: CDR1 DFQATT, CDR2 SNEGSKA (reference sequence). CDR3 size: 12 residues. CDR3 DNA sequence: TGCAGTCAGGGGTCGAACACCGGGGAGCTGTTTTTT. Translated, it gives CSQGSNTGELFF.

The chain recombines TRBV6-2 or TRBV6-3 with TRBJ2-5, with D unresolved. This CDR3 has 14 residues. Germline values: CDR1 MNHEY, CDR2 SVGEGT. V was shortened by 6 bases and J by 4 bases, with 15 bases between the two germline ends. The CDR3 sequence: CASRASQVVETQYF. The CDR3 DNA reads as TGTGCCAGCAGAGCGAGCCAGGTTGTAGAGACCCAGTACTTC.

V usage is TRBV21-1 and J usage is TRBJ2-5; the table names TRBD1, a call not compared with the DNA. TRBV21-1 represents a pseudogene. This CDR3 comprises 14 residues. CDR3 sequence: CASSKALGGETQYF. CDR3 in DNA: TGTGCCAGCAGCAAAGCTCTGGGGGGAGAGACCCAGTACTTC.

V usage is TRBV6-5 and J usage is TRBJ2-3; D perhaps matches TRBD2 (5 bases). The CDR3 length is 15 residues. Germline V gene data show CDR1 as MNHEY and CDR2 as SVGAGI. The V end was cut by 4 bases, the J end by 5 bases, with 16 bases between. The CDR3: CASSSTNPPGDTQYF. CDR3 bases: TGTGCCAGCAGTTCGACTAATCCCCCAGGAGATACGCAGTATTTT.

The chain combines TRBV7-2 with TRBJ2-1, with 7 bases identical to TRBD1. J gave up 7 bases and V 1 base, and 10 bases lay outside the gene matches. The CDR3 has 16 residues. Germline assignment: CDR1 SGHTA and CDR2 FQGNSA. CDR3 coding DNA: TGTGCCAGCAGCTTAGGGGCGAGGACCAGGGGGAATGAGCAGTTCTTC. It codes for CASSLGARTRGNEQFF.

The chain is built from TRBV18 and TRBJ2-7, with D unresolved. Germline-derived CDR1 and CDR2 are KGHSH and LQKENI. The CDR3 runs 13 residues. V was pared by 2 bases and J by 0 bases, with 5 bases between. CDR3: CASSPNVSYEQYF. The CDR3 nucleotides are TGTGCCAGCTCACCAAACGTCTCCTACGAGCAGTACTTC.